The rows below give T cell receptor beta chains drawn from one sample of a study of blood T cell repertoires in COVID-19. The table came from immunoSEQ multiplex PCR; TCRdb's copy has only in-frame clones and leaves some out. The sample contains under 200,000 clones, around 80% of which appear only once. Sequencing was performed on PBMCs or T cells enriched from blood (not recorded which). The receptors shown here come from a man aged 45-65 years who had recovered from COVID-19. CDR3s include the opening cysteine and the closing phenylalanine or tryptophan. D genes are given only for firm matches. The size entry is marked missing in some rows and otherwise reads once, few, many or a size class.

V	J	size	length	D	DNA	CDR3
TRBV5-6	TRBJ2-7	NA	14	TRBD1	TGTGCCAGCAGCTTGTACAGGGGTGGTTACGAGCAGTACTTC	CASSLYRGGYEQYF
TRBV27	TRBJ1-5	NA	14	TRBD1	TGTGCCAGCAGCGGACAGGGGGCCAGGCAGCCCCAGCATTTT	CASSGQGARQPQHF
TRBV5-1	TRBJ1-1	NA	14	TRBD1	TGCGCCAGCAGCGGGACAGGGGGGAAGGAGGGAGCTTTCTTT	CASSGTGGKEGAFF
TRBV24-1	TRBJ2-1	NA	15	NA	TGTGCCACCAGTGATTTGAAGGACTATTACAATGAGCAGTTCTTC	CATSDLKDYYNEQFF
TRBV3-1/TRBV3-2	TRBJ1-6	NA	16	NA	TGTGCCAGCAGCCAAGTGGAGGGACGGAAAAATTCACCCCTCCACTTT	CASSQVEGRKNSPLHF
TRBV5-1	TRBJ2-2	few	16	TRBD1	TGCGCCAGCAGCTTGGAGCCGTCAGGGGGCACCGGGGAGCTGTTTTTT	CASSLEPSGGTGELFF
TRBV4-2	TRBJ2-7	NA	17	TRBD2	TGTGCCAGCAGCCACAGCGGACGGCTAGCGGCACCCTACGAGCAGTACTTC	CASSHSGRLAAPYEQYF
TRBV29-1	TRBJ1-2	NA	15	NA	TGCAGCGTTGAAGGTCGTCAGGGGTTCCCACTTGGCTACACCTTC	CSVEGRQGFPLGYTF
TRBV11-2	TRBJ2-1	NA	13	NA	TGTGCCAGCAGCTTAGAATCTTATAATGAGCAGTTCTTC	CASSLESYNEQFF
TRBV27	TRBJ1-6	NA	13	TRBD1	TGTGCCAGCAGAAGGACAGGGGTTTCACCCCTCCACTTT	CASRRTGVSPLHF
TRBV6-5	TRBJ1-2	few	13	NA	TGTGCCAGCCGGTCGACAGTGTTCTATGGCTACACCTTC	CASRSTVFYGYTF
TRBV4-1	TRBJ2-7	NA	13	NA	TGCGCCAGCAGCCAAGCGAACGGTTACGAGCAGTACTTC	CASSQANGYEQYF
TRBV7-3	TRBJ2-2	NA	15	NA	TGTGCCAGCAGCTCGGACAGCTCGAACACCGGGGAGCTGTTTTTT	CASSSDSSNTGELFF
TRBV5-1	TRBJ1-6	NA	17	NA	TGCGCCAGCAGCTTGGCCGGTCCAGGCACACTAGGTTCACCCCTCCACTTT	CASSLAGPGTLGSPLHF
TRBV7-9	TRBJ1-1	NA	14	NA	TGTGCCAGCAGCTTCGGACAATGGAACACTGAAGCTTTCTTT	CASSFGQWNTEAFF
TRBV2	TRBJ1-2	NA	15	TRBD1	TGTGCCAGCATCTCACAGGGGCCGCAAGACTATGGCTACACCTTC	CASISQGPQDYGYTF
TRBV2	TRBJ2-5	NA	15	TRBD1	TGTGCCAGCAGTGTCCCGGACAGGGTGGTGGAGACCCAGTACTTC	CASSVPDRVVETQYF